Listed below are T cell receptor beta chains from one sample, sequenced in a study of T cells in Graves' hyperthyroidism and ophthalmopathy. TCRdb reprocessed the multiplex PCR reads with MiXCR, giving one entry per CDR3 protein. Of around 350,000 distinct CDR3 sequences in the sample, 19% are singletons; the top ten hold roughly 3.5%. Specimen: blood. These receptors were collected from a woman aged 18-30 years with Graves' hyperthyroidism. Each CDR3 is given with its conserved first and last residue. The D gene is left open where the match is weak. Not all rows give a size; the values are once, few, many and, for expanded clones, a class.

cdr3_aa: CASSYSYRGTYGYTF
cdr3_nt: TGTGCCAGCAGTTACTCGTACAGGGGTACCTATGGCTACACCTTC
v_call: TRBV6-5
clone_size: NA
d_call: TRBD1
j_call: TRBJ1-2

cdr3_aa: CASSLGQYLTTGELFF
cdr3_nt: TGTGCCAGCAGTTTGGGACAGTACCTAACCACCGGGGAGCTGTTTTTT
v_call: TRBV6-5
clone_size: many
d_call: TRBD1
j_call: TRBJ2-2

cdr3_aa: CASSLDSRRQPQHF
cdr3_nt: TGTGCCAGCAGCCTGGACAGTCGAAGGCAGCCCCAGCATTTT
v_call: TRBV12-3/TRBV12-4
clone_size: many
d_call: NA
j_call: TRBJ1-5

cdr3_aa: CASSMGLAGIKYF
cdr3_nt: TGTGCCAGCTCAATGGGACTAGCGGGGATCAAGTACTTC
v_call: TRBV7-3
clone_size: many
d_call: TRBD2
j_call: TRBJ2-7

cdr3_aa: CASSYSSGRRMRAFF
cdr3_nt: TGTGCCAGCAGTTATAGTTCCGGGCGGAGAATGAGAGCTTTCTTT
v_call: TRBV6-2/TRBV6-3
clone_size: many
d_call: NA
j_call: TRBJ1-1

cdr3_aa: CASSQAPINYGYTF
cdr3_nt: TGCGCCAGCAGCCAAGCGCCGATTAACTATGGCTACACCTTC
v_call: TRBV4-1
clone_size: NA
d_call: NA
j_call: TRBJ1-2

cdr3_aa: CATRAVRRGEEQYF
cdr3_nt: TGTGCCACCCGGGCGGTCCGACGGGGCGAAGAGCAGTACTTC
v_call: TRBV13
clone_size: many
d_call: NA
j_call: TRBJ2-7

cdr3_aa: CASQVLRSGELFF
cdr3_nt: TGTGCCAGCCAGGTTCTCAGATCGGGGGAGCTGTTTTTT
v_call: TRBV28
clone_size: NA
d_call: NA
j_call: TRBJ2-2

cdr3_aa: CASSLSFLRGSLRSNQPQHF
cdr3_nt: TGTGCCAGCAGTTTATCTTTTCTTCGTGGCAGCTTACGTAGCAATCAGCCCCAGCATTTT
v_call: TRBV28
clone_size: many
d_call: NA
j_call: TRBJ1-5

cdr3_aa: CASSGSPEAFF
cdr3_nt: TGTGCCAGTAGCGGGAGCCCTGAAGCTTTCTTT
v_call: TRBV2
clone_size: many
d_call: NA
j_call: TRBJ1-1

cdr3_aa: CASSQRRGGYEQYF
cdr3_nt: TGCGCCAGCAGCCAAAGGCGGGGCGGTTACGAGCAGTACTTC
v_call: TRBV4-1
clone_size: many
d_call: NA
j_call: TRBJ2-7

cdr3_aa: CASSPQLTTTKNIQYF
cdr3_nt: TGTGCCAGCAGCCCCCAGTTGACGACAACCAAAAACATTCAGTACTTC
v_call: TRBV7-8
clone_size: many
d_call: NA
j_call: TRBJ2-4

cdr3_aa: CASSLEASGGPVTGELFF
cdr3_nt: TGTGCCAGCAGCTTGGAGGCTAGCGGGGGCCCAGTCACCGGGGAGCTGTTTTTT
v_call: TRBV7-6
clone_size: few
d_call: TRBD2
j_call: TRBJ2-2

cdr3_aa: CAILGRNYGYTF
cdr3_nt: TGTGCCATCTTGGGACGGAACTATGGCTACACCTTC
v_call: TRBV10-3
clone_size: many
d_call: NA
j_call: TRBJ1-2

cdr3_aa: CASSSERWENTEAFF
cdr3_nt: TGTGCCAGCAGTTCCGAGAGGTGGGAGAACACTGAAGCTTTCTTT
v_call: TRBV6-5
clone_size: many
d_call: NA
j_call: TRBJ1-1

cdr3_aa: CASSQTEGTEAFF
cdr3_nt: TGTGCCAGCAGCCAGACAGAGGGGACTGAAGCTTTCTTT
v_call: TRBV3-1
clone_size: many
d_call: NA
j_call: TRBJ1-1

cdr3_aa: CASKSGDIQYF
cdr3_nt: TGTGCCAGCAAATCCGGGGACATTCAGTACTTC
v_call: TRBV6-2/TRBV6-3
clone_size: many
d_call: NA
j_call: TRBJ2-4

cdr3_aa: CASSLPASSDTQYF
cdr3_nt: TGTGCCAGCAGTCTTCCGGCCTCCTCGGATACGCAGTATTTT
v_call: TRBV12-3/TRBV12-4
clone_size: few
d_call: NA
j_call: TRBJ2-3

cdr3_aa: CASSPELGKYEQYF
cdr3_nt: TGTGCCAGCAGCCCCGAACTGGGCAAGTACGAGCAGTACTTC
v_call: TRBV4-2
clone_size: many
d_call: NA
j_call: TRBJ2-7

cdr3_aa: CASSMAGVGYGYTF
cdr3_nt: TGTGCCAGTAGTATGGCCGGTGTCGGCTATGGCTACACCTTC
v_call: TRBV19
clone_size: few
d_call: NA
j_call: TRBJ1-2

cdr3_aa: CSASNSEAYGYTF
cdr3_nt: TGCAGTGCTAGTAACAGCGAAGCCTATGGCTACACCTTC
v_call: TRBV20-1
clone_size: NA
d_call: NA
j_call: TRBJ1-2

cdr3_aa: CASSPGRISNYGYTF
cdr3_nt: TGCGCCAGCAGCCCCGGACGGATTTCTAACTATGGCTACACCTTC
v_call: TRBV4-1
clone_size: NA
d_call: NA
j_call: TRBJ1-2

cdr3_aa: CASSGGTGLNQPQHF
cdr3_nt: TGTGCCAGCAGTGGTGGGACAGGACTAAATCAGCCCCAGCATTTT
v_call: TRBV6-1
clone_size: many
d_call: TRBD1
j_call: TRBJ1-5

cdr3_aa: CASTQQGVTEAFF
cdr3_nt: TGTGCCAGCACTCAACAGGGGGTCACTGAAGCTTTCTTT
v_call: TRBV12-3/TRBV12-4
clone_size: many
d_call: TRBD1
j_call: TRBJ1-1

cdr3_aa: CATYRDRRHEQYF
cdr3_nt: TGTGCCACCTACCGGGACAGGCGCCACGAGCAGTACTTC
v_call: TRBV28
clone_size: many
d_call: TRBD1
j_call: TRBJ2-7

cdr3_aa: CASSLAGGSYGYTF
cdr3_nt: TGCGCCAGCAGCTTGGCCGGGGGAAGCTATGGCTACACCTTC
v_call: TRBV5-1
clone_size: many
d_call: NA
j_call: TRBJ1-2

cdr3_aa: CASSPVGGTGRSQPQHF
cdr3_nt: TGTGCCAGCAGCCCTGTCGGCGGGACAGGGAGAAGTCAGCCCCAGCATTTT
v_call: TRBV27
clone_size: many
d_call: TRBD1
j_call: TRBJ1-5

cdr3_aa: CSASLTGIGQPQHF
cdr3_nt: TGCAGTGCTAGCCTCACAGGGATAGGGCAGCCCCAGCATTTT
v_call: TRBV20-1
clone_size: NA
d_call: NA
j_call: TRBJ1-5

cdr3_aa: CASGLATEGTSYEQYF
cdr3_nt: TGTGCTAGTGGTTTGGCGACGGAGGGAACCTCCTACGAGCAGTACTTC
v_call: TRBV12-5
clone_size: many
d_call: NA
j_call: TRBJ2-7

cdr3_aa: CSAKGGAESTQYF
cdr3_nt: TGCAGTGCTAAGGGGGGGGCCGAGTCGACCCAGTACTTC
v_call: TRBV20-1
clone_size: few
d_call: NA
j_call: TRBJ2-5

cdr3_aa: CASSEANGTPDFFF
cdr3_nt: TGTGCCAGCAGTGAAGCCAACGGGACTCCCGACTTTTTCTTT
v_call: TRBV2
clone_size: few
d_call: NA
j_call: TRBJ1-1

cdr3_aa: CASTDWVAGDVSNQPQHF
cdr3_nt: TGTGCCAGCACCGACTGGGTGGCAGGGGATGTAAGCAATCAGCCCCAGCATTTT
v_call: TRBV2
clone_size: many
d_call: NA
j_call: TRBJ1-5

cdr3_aa: CASSQWGTASYEQYF
cdr3_nt: TGTGCCAGCAGCCAATGGGGGACAGCATCCTACGAGCAGTACTTC
v_call: TRBV16
clone_size: once
d_call: TRBD1
j_call: TRBJ2-7

cdr3_aa: CSAREERWGYQPQHF
cdr3_nt: TGCAGTGCTAGAGAGGAGCGGTGGGGCTATCAGCCCCAGCATTTT
v_call: TRBV20-1
clone_size: many
d_call: NA
j_call: TRBJ1-5

cdr3_aa: CASIDWRLTGNTIYF
cdr3_nt: TGTGCCAGCATCGATTGGAGGTTAACTGGAAACACCATATATTTT
v_call: TRBV2
clone_size: many
d_call: NA
j_call: TRBJ1-3

cdr3_aa: CASRTGGDAFF
cdr3_nt: TGTGCCAGTAGGACGGGGGGAGATGCTTTCTTT
v_call: TRBV19
clone_size: many
d_call: NA
j_call: TRBJ1-1

cdr3_aa: CASSLVWRTAIYTGELFF
cdr3_nt: TGTGCCAGCAGTTTAGTATGGAGGACTGCAATATACACCGGGGAGCTGTTTTTT
v_call: TRBV12-3/TRBV12-4
clone_size: many
d_call: NA
j_call: TRBJ2-2

cdr3_aa: CASSSRDRNQPQHF
cdr3_nt: TGTGCCAGCAGCTCCCGGGACCGCAATCAGCCCCAGCATTTT
v_call: TRBV7-2
clone_size: many
d_call: NA
j_call: TRBJ1-5

cdr3_aa: CAWNGGAGETQYF
cdr3_nt: TGTGCCTGGAACGGGGGGGCCGGGGAGACCCAGTACTTC
v_call: TRBV30
clone_size: many
d_call: TRBD2
j_call: TRBJ2-5

cdr3_aa: CASSLGLSSGNTIYF
cdr3_nt: TGTGCCAGCAGCTTGGGGCTGAGCTCTGGAAACACCATATATTTT
v_call: TRBV5-8
clone_size: many
d_call: NA
j_call: TRBJ1-3

cdr3_aa: CASSLRTSGGYGELFF
cdr3_nt: TGTGCCAGCAGCTTAAGAACTAGCGGGGGATACGGGGAGCTGTTTTTT
v_call: TRBV7-8
clone_size: many
d_call: TRBD2
j_call: TRBJ2-2

cdr3_aa: CASSEGTWGTEAFF
cdr3_nt: TGCGCCAGCAGTGAGGGTACATGGGGCACTGAAGCTTTCTTT
v_call: TRBV10-1
clone_size: NA
d_call: NA
j_call: TRBJ1-1

cdr3_aa: CSARRLGGSYEQYF
cdr3_nt: TGCAGTGCTAGACGGTTAGGGGGCAGCTACGAGCAGTACTTC
v_call: TRBV20-1
clone_size: NA
d_call: TRBD1
j_call: TRBJ2-7

cdr3_aa: CASSPRAGSLEQYF
cdr3_nt: TGTGCCAGCAGTCCGCGGGCAGGATCTCTCGAGCAGTACTTC
v_call: TRBV6-1
clone_size: many
d_call: NA
j_call: TRBJ2-7

cdr3_aa: CAWSTTGLETQYF
cdr3_nt: TGTGCCTGGAGTACCACAGGGTTGGAGACCCAGTACTTC
v_call: TRBV30
clone_size: many
d_call: NA
j_call: TRBJ2-5

cdr3_aa: CSARFGTGNTEAFF
cdr3_nt: TGCAGTGCTAGATTCGGGACGGGAAACACTGAAGCTTTCTTT
v_call: TRBV20-1
clone_size: NA
d_call: NA
j_call: TRBJ1-1

cdr3_aa: CATNTEETQYFGPGTGNTIYF
cdr3_nt: NA
v_call: TRBV25-1
clone_size: NA
d_call: NA
j_call: TRBJ1-3

cdr3_aa: CASSLGARADETQYF
cdr3_nt: TGTGCCAGCAGCTTAGGGGCGCGAGCGGATGAGACCCAGTACTTC
v_call: TRBV7-9
clone_size: many
d_call: NA
j_call: TRBJ2-5

cdr3_aa: CASSSGPDSYGYTF
cdr3_nt: TGTGCCAGCAGCAGCGGGCCGGACAGCTATGGCTACACCTTC
v_call: TRBV13
clone_size: many
d_call: NA
j_call: TRBJ1-2